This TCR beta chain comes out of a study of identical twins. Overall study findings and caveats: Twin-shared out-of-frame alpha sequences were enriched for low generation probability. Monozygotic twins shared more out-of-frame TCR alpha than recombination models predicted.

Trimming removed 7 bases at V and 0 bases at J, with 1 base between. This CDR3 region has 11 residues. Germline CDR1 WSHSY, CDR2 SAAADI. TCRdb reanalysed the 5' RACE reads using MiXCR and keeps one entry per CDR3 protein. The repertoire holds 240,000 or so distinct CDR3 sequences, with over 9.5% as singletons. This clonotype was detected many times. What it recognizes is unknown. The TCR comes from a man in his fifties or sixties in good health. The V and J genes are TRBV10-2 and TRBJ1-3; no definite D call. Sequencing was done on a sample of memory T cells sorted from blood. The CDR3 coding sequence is TGCGCCAGCACCTCTGGAAACACCATATATTTT. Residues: CASTSGNTIYF.